The rows below give T cell receptor beta chains drawn from one sample of a study of cytomegalovirus exposure and HLA in healthy donors. Sequenced by immunoSEQ multiplex PCR; TCRdb stores in-frame clones only, minus some. The sample includes 100,000 to 150,000 clones, 70% to 80% of them seen just once. Sample: PBMCs. All receptors come from a man in his fifties or sixties in good health and CMV-seronegative. Both conserved end residues are part of each CDR3. Expanded clones get a size class; other rows say once, few or many, or leave the size out.

-	TRBV6-6	TRBJ1-4	CASSYSQVEKLFF
-	TRBV14	TRBJ2-5	CASSPTAGGQETQYF
-	TRBV19	TRBJ1-1	CASSPVTGGHTEAFF
-	TRBV28	TRBJ1-2	CASRQGPGYTF
-	TRBV5-5	TRBJ1-4	CASSLEDRGYEKLFF
-	TRBV13	TRBJ1-1	CASSLRGIDRGKAFF
-	TRBV7-2	TRBJ2-3	CASSPQGATDTQYF
once	TRBV5-1	TRBJ2-1	CASSFEGTSIRDEQFF
few	TRBV7-8	TRBJ2-1	CASSLARFVNHEQFF
-	TRBV28	TRBJ1-6	CATQGGTYNSPLHF
-	TRBV27	TRBJ1-6	CASRQSGSYNSPLHF
-	TRBV19	TRBJ2-3	CASTGSRGTQYF